This T cell receptor beta chain was obtained from a study of vaccination effects on CD4 cells after COVID-19. CD4+ T cells specific for antigen were expanded with viral peptide pools by the ViraFEST assay before sequencing. After less than 11 days in culture, the CD4+ T cells were isolated. It was two doses of either the BNT162b2 or mRNA-1273 vaccine that participants received. IL-2 medium supplanted half the medium on days 3 and 7. Details on this clone: Its antigen is as yet unknown.

The CDR3 runs 13 residues. Trimming cost V 3 bases and J 1 base, with 6 bases left between them. The repertoire was sequenced with immunoSEQ multiplex PCR; TCRdb's copy has only in-frame clones and lacks some. The data show roughly 41,000 clones, with about 70% seen just once and over 12% held by the top ten. This chain connects TRBV12-3 or TRBV12-4 to TRBJ1-1; D ambiguous. This receptor was identified in a human donor who received a COVID-19 vaccine. The sequences come from CD4+ T cells from PBMCs cultured with HCoV-OC43 spike peptides, collected after COVID-19 vaccination. Subset given: HCoV-OC43 spike overlapping peptide pool stimulation. CDR3 protein: CASSFGQNTEAFF. The CDR3 DNA follows: TGTGCCAGCAGTTTTGGGCAGAACACTGAAGCTTTCTTT.